This TCR beta chain was captured in a study of blood T cell repertoires in COVID-19. Ages ranged from about 18 to 89 years, with residence in some 25 US areas. Produced via immunoSEQ multiplex PCR; TCRdb's table is partial and in-frame only. The sample consists of 200,000 to 250,000 clones, roughly four fifths of them appearing once. The CDR3 spans 17 residues. The V segment lost 7 bases and the J segment 4 bases; nucleotides outside the gene matches: 15. Germline CDR1 is SGHNT and CDR2 is YYREEE (reference sequence). The chain links TRBV5-4 to TRBJ2-2; 8 bases line up with TRBD1. This receptor was obtained from a woman aged 60-75 years who had recovered from COVID-19. Sequencing input: PBMCs or T cells enriched from blood (not recorded which). CDR3 DNA sequence: TGTGCCAGCCGGTTAGACGGCCAGGGGGCGGGCACCGGGGAGCTGTTTTTT. Translating gives CASRLDGQGAGTGELFF.